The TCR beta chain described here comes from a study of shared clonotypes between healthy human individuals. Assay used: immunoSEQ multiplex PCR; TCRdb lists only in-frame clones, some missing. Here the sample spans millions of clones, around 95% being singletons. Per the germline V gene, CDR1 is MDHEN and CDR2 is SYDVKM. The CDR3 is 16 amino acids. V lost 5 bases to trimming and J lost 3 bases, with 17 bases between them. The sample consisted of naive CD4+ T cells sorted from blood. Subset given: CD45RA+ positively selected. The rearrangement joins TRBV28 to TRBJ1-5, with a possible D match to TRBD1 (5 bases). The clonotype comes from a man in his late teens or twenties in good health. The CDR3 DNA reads TGTGCCAGCAGTGCCACTCAGGGTAATCTCAATCAGCCCCAGCATTTT. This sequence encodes CASSATQGNLNQPQHF.